This T cell receptor (beta chain) appears in the sequencing data of a study of blood T cell repertoires in COVID-19. The CDR3 totals 13 residues. The germline gives CDR1 MNHEY, CDR2 SVGAGI. With 7 bases removed from V and 0 bases from J, the gap between germline ends came to 9 bases. Original processing methods: Estimated nucleated cell counts came from reference gene primer amplification. Sequenced by immunoSEQ multiplex PCR; TCRdb stores in-frame clones only, minus some. V and J calls and clone size follow that table, whereas D and trimming were derived from the DNA. The sample lists under 300,000 clones, around 84% occurring once.

The specimen was peripheral blood. The chain links TRBV6-5 to TRBJ1-2; unclear D gene. This TCR derives from a woman in her 70s with active or convalescent COVID-19. The CDR3 spells CASITEANYGYTF. The CDR3 DNA is TGTGCCAGCATAACTGAAGCTAACTATGGCTACACCTTC.